These T cell receptor beta chains were read from a single sample in a study of shared clonotypes between healthy human individuals. The method was immunoSEQ multiplex PCR; TCRdb's version includes in-frame clones alone and lacks a portion of them. The top ten clones hold 0.85% to 1.3% of a sample with more than 2 million clones, approximately 94% of them seen once. Sequenced material: naive CD8+ T cells sorted from blood. The receptors derive from a man in his late teens or twenties in good health. Both conserved end residues are part of each CDR3. The D gene is left open where the match is weak. Where a row states a size, it is once, few, many or the class of an expanded clone; other rows omit it.

>TRBV5-6|TRBD2|TRBJ2-2|NA|16
CASSSGLAGVIGELFF
TGTGCCAGCAGCTCAGGACTAGCGGGAGTAATCGGGGAGCTGTTTTTT
>TRBV28|NA|TRBJ1-1|NA|13
CAIASGSGPEAFF
TGTGCCATCGCCTCAGGGTCCGGTCCTGAAGCTTTCTTT
>TRBV7-9|TRBD1|TRBJ2-3|NA|16
CASSLPGTGTTDTQYF
TGTGCCAGCAGCTTGCCCGGGACAGGGACAACAGATACGCAGTATTTT
>TRBV11-1|NA|TRBJ1-2|NA|15
CASSSVGEDHRGYTF
TGTGCCAGCAGCTCAGTAGGCGAAGACCATCGGGGCTACACCTTC
>TRBV2|TRBD1|TRBJ2-1|NA|15
CASSGWDREYNEQFF
TGTGCCAGCAGTGGATGGGACAGAGAGTACAATGAGCAGTTCTTC
>TRBV30|NA|TRBJ2-7|NA|12
CAWSIGAHEQYF
TGTGCCTGGAGTATAGGGGCCCACGAGCAGTACTTC
>TRBV30|TRBD2|TRBJ2-5|once|14
CAWTGAGLGETQYF
TGTGCCTGGACCGGAGCGGGGCTAGGGGAGACCCAGTACTTC
>TRBV6-1|NA|TRBJ1-5|NA|20
CASSELRQAWRQYSNQPQHF
TGTGCCAGCAGTGAATTACGGCAGGCATGGCGTCAGTATAGCAATCAGCCCCAGCATTTT
>TRBV1|NA|TRBJ2-5|NA|15
CTSSQERRLGETQYF
TGCACCAGCAGCCAAGAACGGCGCCTGGGAGAGACCCAGTACTTC
>TRBV6-5|NA|TRBJ2-5|NA|14
CASGGPGAKETQYF
TGTGCCAGCGGTGGCCCAGGGGCCAAAGAGACCCAGTACTTC
>TRBV19|TRBD2|TRBJ2-3|NA|15
CASKGLAGSTDTQYF
TGTGCCAGTAAGGGTCTAGCGGGCAGCACAGATACGCAGTATTTT
>TRBV5-6|NA|TRBJ1-1|NA|15
CASSLDHSGDTEAFF
TGTGCCAGCAGCTTGGATCACTCAGGGGACACTGAAGCTTTCTTT
>TRBV6-5|NA|TRBJ2-1|NA|16
CASSSAREIDRDEQFF
TGTGCCAGCAGTTCGGCCCGGGAGATCGATCGCGATGAGCAGTTCTTC
>TRBV5-5|NA|TRBJ2-7|NA|13
CATAPGQTYEQYF
TGTGCCACCGCCCCGGGACAAACCTACGAGCAGTACTTC
>TRBV27|TRBD2|TRBJ2-1|NA|15
CASSLGPGTSNEQFF
TGTGCCAGCAGTTTGGGCCCGGGGACTAGCAATGAGCAGTTCTTC
>TRBV30|NA|TRBJ1-1|once|14
CAWRDTEMYTEAFF
TGTGCCTGGAGGGATACTGAGATGTACACTGAAGCTTTCTTT
>TRBV27|NA|TRBJ1-1|NA|11
CASRTDSEAFF
TGTGCCAGCAGGACAGACAGTGAAGCTTTCTTT
>TRBV5-1|NA|TRBJ2-3|NA|13
CASSLDRTDTQYF
TGCGCCAGCAGCTTGGATCGCACAGATACGCAGTATTTT
>TRBV7-2|NA|TRBJ1-1|NA|12
CASSPGTWEAFF
TGTGCCAGCAGCCCCGGAACATGGGAAGCTTTCTTT
>TRBV28|NA|TRBJ1-2|NA|12
CASGRDGYGYTF
TGTGCCAGCGGGCGGGACGGCTATGGCTACACCTTC
>TRBV11-2|NA|TRBJ1-1|NA|14
CASSLGTVNTEAFF
TGTGCCAGCAGCTTAGGTACAGTGAACACTGAAGCTTTCTTT
>TRBV5-6|NA|TRBJ1-1|NA|11
CASSFYTEAFF
TGTGCCAGCAGCTTCTACACTGAAGCTTTCTTT